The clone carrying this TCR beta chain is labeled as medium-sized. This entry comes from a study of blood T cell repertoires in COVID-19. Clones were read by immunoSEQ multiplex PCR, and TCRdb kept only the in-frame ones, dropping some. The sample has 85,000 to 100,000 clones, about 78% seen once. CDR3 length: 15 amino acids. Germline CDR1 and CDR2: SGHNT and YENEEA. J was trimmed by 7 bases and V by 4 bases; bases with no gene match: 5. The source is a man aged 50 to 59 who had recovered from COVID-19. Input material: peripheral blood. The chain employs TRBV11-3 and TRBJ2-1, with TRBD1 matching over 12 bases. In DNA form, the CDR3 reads TGTGCCAGCAGCTACGGGACAGGGGGCTTGAATGAGCAGTTCTTC. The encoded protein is CASSYGTGGLNEQFF.